This entry describes one T cell receptor (beta chain). The antigen is not known. The data were obtained in a study of shared clonotypes between healthy human individuals. Around 200 ng DNA, 30,000 to 35,000 T cell genomes, went into each sorted-subset replicate PCR. This table comes from immunoSEQ multiplex PCR, and its TCRdb copy is limited to in-frame clones, with some not included. The sample lists some 2.1 million clones; around 95% were seen once. Only CD45RO-negative cells positively selected for CCR7 counted as naive CD8 cells, so terminally differentiated effector memory CD45RA+ cells were excluded. Every donor was a Caucasian adult from Nashville, Tennessee. Whole-study results and caveats: Clonotypes that were shared across a few donors made up about 5.1% of naive CD4 clonotypes. Memory subsets had estimated richness that was generally smaller than that of naive subsets.

The sequencing input was naive CD8+ T cells from PBMCs. The sequence came from a man aged 18-30 years in good health. Some clones in this sample may be carry-over from other donors' samples.

The CDR3 loop reads CASSPERRTDTQYF. CDR3 sequence (DNA): TGTGCCAGCAGTCCTGAGCGGCGCACAGATACGCAGTATTTT. This chain joins TRBV27 and TRBJ2-3; TRBD2 is a possible D gene (5 bases). The CDR3 covers 14 residues. V was shortened by 5 bases and J by 1 base, with 10 bases between the two germline ends. Germline V lookup: CDR1 MNHEY, CDR2 SMNVEV (reference sequence).